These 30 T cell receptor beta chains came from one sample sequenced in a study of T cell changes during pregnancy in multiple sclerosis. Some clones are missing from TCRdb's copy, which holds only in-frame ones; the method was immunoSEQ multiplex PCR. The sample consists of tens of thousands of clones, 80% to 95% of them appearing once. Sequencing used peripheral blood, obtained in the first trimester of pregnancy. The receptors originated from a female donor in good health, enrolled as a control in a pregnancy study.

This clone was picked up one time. The DNA for the CDR3 is TGTGCCAGCAGCCCCACCCACGCGGGACAGGGGGGGCAGTACTTC. It is translated as CASSPTHAGQGGQYF. This chain connects TRBV28 to TRBJ2-7; 11 bases line up with TRBD1. Losses at the gene ends were 6 bases for V and 9 bases for J; bases not matched to a gene: 13. The germline gives CDR1 MDHEN, CDR2 SYDVKM. The length of the CDR3 is 15 residues.

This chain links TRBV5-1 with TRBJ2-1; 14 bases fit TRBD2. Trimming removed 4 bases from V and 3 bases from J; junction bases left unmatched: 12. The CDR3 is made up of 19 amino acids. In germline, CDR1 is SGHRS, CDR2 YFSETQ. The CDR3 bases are TGCGCCAGCAGCGCAACCGGGACTAGCGGGAGCTCGTTCTACAATGAGCAGTTCTTC. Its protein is CASSATGTSGSSFYNEQFF. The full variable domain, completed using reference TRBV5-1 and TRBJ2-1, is KAGVTQTPRYLIKTRGQQVTLSCSPISGHRSVSWYQQTPGQGLQFLFEYFSETQRNKGNFPGRFSGRQFSNSRSEMNVSTLELGDSALYLCASSATGTSGSSFYNEQFFGPGTRLTVL.

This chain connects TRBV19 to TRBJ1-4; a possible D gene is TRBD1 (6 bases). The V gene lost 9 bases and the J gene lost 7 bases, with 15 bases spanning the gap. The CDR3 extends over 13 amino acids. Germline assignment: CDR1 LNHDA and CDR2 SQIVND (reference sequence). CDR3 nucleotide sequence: TGTGCCAGCGCTTCACAGGGAGTTGAAAAACTGTTTTTT. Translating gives CASASQGVEKLFF.

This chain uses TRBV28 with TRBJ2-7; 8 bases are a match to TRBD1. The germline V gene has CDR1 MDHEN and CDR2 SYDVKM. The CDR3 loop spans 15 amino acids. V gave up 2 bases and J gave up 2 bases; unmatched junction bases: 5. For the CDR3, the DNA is TGTGCCAGCAGTTTAGGACAGGGAGTAGCCTACGAGCAGTACTTC. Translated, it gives CASSLGQGVAYEQYF.

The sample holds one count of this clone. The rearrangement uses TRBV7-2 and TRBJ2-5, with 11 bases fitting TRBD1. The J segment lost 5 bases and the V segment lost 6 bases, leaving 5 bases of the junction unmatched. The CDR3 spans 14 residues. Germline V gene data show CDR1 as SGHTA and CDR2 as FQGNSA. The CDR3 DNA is TGTGCCAGCAGTCGGGACAGGGGGATGGAGACCCAGTACTTC. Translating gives CASSRDRGMETQYF.

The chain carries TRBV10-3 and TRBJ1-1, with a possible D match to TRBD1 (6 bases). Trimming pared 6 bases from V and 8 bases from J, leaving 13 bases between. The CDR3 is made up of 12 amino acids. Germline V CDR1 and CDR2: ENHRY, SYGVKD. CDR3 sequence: CAISEDSREAFF. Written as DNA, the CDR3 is TGTGCCATCAGCGAGGACAGTCGAGAAGCTTTCTTT.

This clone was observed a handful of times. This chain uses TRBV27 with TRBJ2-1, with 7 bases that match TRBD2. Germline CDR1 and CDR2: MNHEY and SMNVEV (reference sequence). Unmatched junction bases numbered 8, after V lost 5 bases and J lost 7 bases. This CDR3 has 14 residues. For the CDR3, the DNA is TGTGCCAGCAGTCGACTAGCAGCAAGGAATGAGCAGTTCTTC. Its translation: CASSRLAARNEQFF.

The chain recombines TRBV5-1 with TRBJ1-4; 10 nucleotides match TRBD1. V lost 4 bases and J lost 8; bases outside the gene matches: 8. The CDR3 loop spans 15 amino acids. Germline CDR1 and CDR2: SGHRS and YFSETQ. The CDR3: CASSAGTGVGEKLFF. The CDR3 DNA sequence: TGCGCCAGCAGCGCAGGGACAGGGGTTGGGGAAAAACTGTTTTTT.

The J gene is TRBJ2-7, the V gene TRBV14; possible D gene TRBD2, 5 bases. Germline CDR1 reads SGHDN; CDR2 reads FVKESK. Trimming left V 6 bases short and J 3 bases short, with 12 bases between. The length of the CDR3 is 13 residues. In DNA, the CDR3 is TGTGCCAGCAGGAACAGAGAGGGCTACGAGCAGTACTTC. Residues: CASRNREGYEQYF. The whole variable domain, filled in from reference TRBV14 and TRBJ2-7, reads EAGVTQFPSHSVIEKGQTVTLRCDPISGHDNLYWYRRVMGKEIKFLLHFVKESKQDESGMPNNRFLAERTGGTYSTLKVQPAELEDSGVYFCASRNREGYEQYFGPGTRLTVT.

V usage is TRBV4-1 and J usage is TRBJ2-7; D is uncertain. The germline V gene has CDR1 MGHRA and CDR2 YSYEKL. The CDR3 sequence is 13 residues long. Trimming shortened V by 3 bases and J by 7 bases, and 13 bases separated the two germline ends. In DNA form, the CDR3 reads TGCGCCAGCAGCCACGGGTTGGTCGCTGAGCAGTACTTC. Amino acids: CASSHGLVAEQYF.

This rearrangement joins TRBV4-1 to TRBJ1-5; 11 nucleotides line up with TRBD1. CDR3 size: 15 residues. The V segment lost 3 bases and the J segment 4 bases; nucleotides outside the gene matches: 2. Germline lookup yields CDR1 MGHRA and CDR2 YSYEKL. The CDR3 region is CASSHGTGGNQPQHF. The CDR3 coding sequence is TGCGCCAGCAGCCACGGGACAGGGGGAAATCAGCCCCAGCATTTT.

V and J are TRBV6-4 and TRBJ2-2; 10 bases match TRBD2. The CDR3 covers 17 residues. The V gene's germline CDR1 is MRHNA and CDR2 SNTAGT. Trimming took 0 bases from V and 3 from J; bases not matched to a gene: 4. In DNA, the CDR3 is TGTGCCAGCAGTGACTCAGCGGGAGGGCCGTACACCGGGGAGCTGTTTTTT. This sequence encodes CASSDSAGGPYTGELFF.

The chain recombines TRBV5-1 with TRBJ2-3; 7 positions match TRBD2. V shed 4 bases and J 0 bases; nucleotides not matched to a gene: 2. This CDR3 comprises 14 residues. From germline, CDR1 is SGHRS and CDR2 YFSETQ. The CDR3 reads CASSGGGSTDTQYF. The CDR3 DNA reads TGCGCCAGCAGCGGGGGGGGGAGCACAGATACGCAGTATTTT.

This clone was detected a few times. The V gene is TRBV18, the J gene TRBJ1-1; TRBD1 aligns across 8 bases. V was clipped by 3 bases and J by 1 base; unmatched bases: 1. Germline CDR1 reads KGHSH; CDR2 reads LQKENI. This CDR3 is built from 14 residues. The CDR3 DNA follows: TGTGCCAGCTCACCCGGACAGGGGAACACTGAAGCTTTCTTT. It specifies CASSPGQGNTEAFF.

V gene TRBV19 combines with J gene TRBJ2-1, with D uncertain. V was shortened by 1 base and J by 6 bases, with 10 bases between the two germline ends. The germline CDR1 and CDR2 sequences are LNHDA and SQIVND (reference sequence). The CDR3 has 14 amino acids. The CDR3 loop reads CASSIGAEFNEQFF. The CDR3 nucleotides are TGTGCCAGTAGTATAGGGGCAGAGTTCAATGAGCAGTTCTTC.

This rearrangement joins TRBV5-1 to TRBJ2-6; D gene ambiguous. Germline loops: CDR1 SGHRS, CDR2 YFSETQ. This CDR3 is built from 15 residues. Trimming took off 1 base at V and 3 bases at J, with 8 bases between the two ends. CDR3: CASSLSTVGANVLTF. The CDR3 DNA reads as TGCGCCAGCAGCTTGTCAACAGTTGGGGCCAACGTCCTGACTTTC.

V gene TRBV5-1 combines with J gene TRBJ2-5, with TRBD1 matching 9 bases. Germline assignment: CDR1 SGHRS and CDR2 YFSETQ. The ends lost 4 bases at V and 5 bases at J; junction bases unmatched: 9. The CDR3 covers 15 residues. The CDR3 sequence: CASSLYGTGIETQYF. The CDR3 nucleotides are TGCGCCAGCAGCCTTTATGGGACAGGGATTGAGACCCAGTACTTC.

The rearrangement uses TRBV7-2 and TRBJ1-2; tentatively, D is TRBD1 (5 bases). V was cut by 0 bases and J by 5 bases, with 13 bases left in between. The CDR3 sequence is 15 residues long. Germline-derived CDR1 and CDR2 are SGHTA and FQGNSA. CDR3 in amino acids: CASSLARGSGYGYTF. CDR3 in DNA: TGTGCCAGCAGCTTAGCGCGGGGCAGCGGATATGGCTACACCTTC.

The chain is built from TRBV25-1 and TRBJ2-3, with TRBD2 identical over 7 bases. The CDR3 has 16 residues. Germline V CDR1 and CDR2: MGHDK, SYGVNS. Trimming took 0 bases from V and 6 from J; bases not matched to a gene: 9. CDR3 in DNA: TGTGCCAGCAGTGAATATGGTGGGCGGGAGTCGGATACGCAGTATTTT. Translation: CASSEYGGRESDTQYF.

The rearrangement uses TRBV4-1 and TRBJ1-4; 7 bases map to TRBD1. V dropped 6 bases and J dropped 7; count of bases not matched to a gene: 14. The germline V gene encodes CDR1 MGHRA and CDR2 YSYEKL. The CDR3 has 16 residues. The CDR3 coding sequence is TGCGCCAGCAGGCGAGATAACAGGGGTCTTGGTGAAAAACTGTTTTTT. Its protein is CASRRDNRGLGEKLFF.

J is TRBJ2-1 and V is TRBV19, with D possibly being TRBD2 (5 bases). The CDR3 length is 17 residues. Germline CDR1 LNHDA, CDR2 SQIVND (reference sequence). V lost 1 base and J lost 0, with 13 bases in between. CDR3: CASSIGGGRSSYNEQFF. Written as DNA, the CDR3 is TGTGCCAGTAGTATAGGTGGAGGTCGGAGCTCCTACAATGAGCAGTTCTTC.

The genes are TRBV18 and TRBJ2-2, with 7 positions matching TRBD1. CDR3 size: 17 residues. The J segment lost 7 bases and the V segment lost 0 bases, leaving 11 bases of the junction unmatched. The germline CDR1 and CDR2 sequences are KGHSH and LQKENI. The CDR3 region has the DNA TGTGCCAGCTCACCACCGGAAACCGGGACAGCCTTCGGGGAGCTGTTTTTT. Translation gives CASSPPETGTAFGELFF.

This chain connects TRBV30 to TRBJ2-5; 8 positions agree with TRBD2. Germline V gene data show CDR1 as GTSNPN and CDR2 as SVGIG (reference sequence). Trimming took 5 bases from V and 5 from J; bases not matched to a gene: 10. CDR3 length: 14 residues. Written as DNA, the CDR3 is TGTGCCTGGGACGAGCGGGAGTTTTCGGAGACCCAGTACTTC. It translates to CAWDEREFSETQYF.

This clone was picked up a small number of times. CDR3 coding DNA: TGTGCCAGCAGCTTAGGGAAGGGACAGGGAAAAGCTTTCTTT. Encoded protein: CASSLGKGQGKAFF. The chain is built from TRBV11-2 and TRBJ1-1; 9 bases are a match to TRBD1. Germline V gene data show CDR1 as SGHAT and CDR2 as FQNNGV. Losses at the gene ends were 1 base for V and 9 bases for J; bases not matched to a gene: 6. This CDR3 spans 14 amino acids. Full variable domain (remainder filled in from reference TRBV11-2 and TRBJ1-1): EAGVAQSPRYKIIEKRQSVAFWCNPISGHATLYWYQQILGQGPKLLIQFQNNGVVDDSQLPKDRFSAERLKGVDSTLKIQPAKLEDSAVYLCASSLGKGQGKAFFGQGTRLTVV.

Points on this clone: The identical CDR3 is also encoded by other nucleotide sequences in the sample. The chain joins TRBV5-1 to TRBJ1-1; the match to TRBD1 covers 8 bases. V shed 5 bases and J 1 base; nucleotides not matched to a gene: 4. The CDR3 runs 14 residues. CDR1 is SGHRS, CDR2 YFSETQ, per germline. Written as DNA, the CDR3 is TGCGCCAGCAGTCTAGGGACAGGGAACACTGAAGCTTTCTTT. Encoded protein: CASSLGTGNTEAFF. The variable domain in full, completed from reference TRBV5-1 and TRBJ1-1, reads KAGVTQTPRYLIKTRGQQVTLSCSPISGHRSVSWYQQTPGQGLQFLFEYFSETQRNKGNFPGRFSGRQFSNSRSEMNVSTLELGDSALYLCASSLGTGNTEAFFGQGTRLTVV.

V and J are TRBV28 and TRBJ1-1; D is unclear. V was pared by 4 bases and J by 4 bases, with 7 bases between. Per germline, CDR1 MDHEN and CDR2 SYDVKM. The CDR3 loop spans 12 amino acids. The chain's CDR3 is CASSSSGTEAFF. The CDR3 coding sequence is TGTGCCAGCAGTTCATCCGGCACTGAAGCTTTCTTT.

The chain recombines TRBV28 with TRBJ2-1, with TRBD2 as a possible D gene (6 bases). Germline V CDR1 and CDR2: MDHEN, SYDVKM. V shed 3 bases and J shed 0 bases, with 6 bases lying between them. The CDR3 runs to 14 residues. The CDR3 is CASSFGGSYNEQFF. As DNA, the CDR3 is TGTGCCAGCAGTTTCGGGGGCTCCTACAATGAGCAGTTCTTC.

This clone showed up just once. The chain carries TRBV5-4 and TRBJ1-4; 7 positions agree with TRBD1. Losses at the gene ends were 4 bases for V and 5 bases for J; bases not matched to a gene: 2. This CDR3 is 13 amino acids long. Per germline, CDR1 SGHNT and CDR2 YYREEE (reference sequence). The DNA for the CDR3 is TGTGCCAGCAGCAAACAGGGGAATGAAAAACTGTTTTTT. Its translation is CASSKQGNEKLFF.

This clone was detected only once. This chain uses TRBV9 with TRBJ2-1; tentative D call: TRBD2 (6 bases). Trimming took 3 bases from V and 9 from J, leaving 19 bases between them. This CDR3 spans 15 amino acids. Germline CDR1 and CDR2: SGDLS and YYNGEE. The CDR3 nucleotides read TGTGCCAGCAGCGCCCGGGACTTCCCAGTTGGTGAGCAGTTCTTC. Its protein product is CASSARDFPVGEQFF.

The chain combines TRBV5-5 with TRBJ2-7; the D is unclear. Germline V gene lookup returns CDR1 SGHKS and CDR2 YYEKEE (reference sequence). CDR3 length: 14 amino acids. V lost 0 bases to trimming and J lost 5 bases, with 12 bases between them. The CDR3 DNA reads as TGTGCCAGCAGCTTGGGAAACGCCGGAGACGAGCAGTACTTC. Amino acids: CASSLGNAGDEQYF. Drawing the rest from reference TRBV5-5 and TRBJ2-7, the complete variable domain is DAGVTQSPTHLIKTRGQQVTLRCSPISGHKSVSWYQQVLGQGPQFIFQYYEKEERGRGNFPDRFSARQFPNYSSELNVNALLLGDSALYLCASSLGNAGDEQYFGPGTRLTVT.